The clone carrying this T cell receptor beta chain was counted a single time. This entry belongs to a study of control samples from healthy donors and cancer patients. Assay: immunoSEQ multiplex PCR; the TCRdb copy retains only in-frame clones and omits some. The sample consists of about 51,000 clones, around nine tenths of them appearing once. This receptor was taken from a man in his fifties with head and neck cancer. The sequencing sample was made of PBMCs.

CDR3 bases: TGTGCCAGCAGCTTAGGGCGCAGGGTGGGGGAGCAGTACTTC. Its translation is CASSLGRRVGEQYF. The gene calls are TRBV7-8 and TRBJ2-7; TRBD1 is a possible D gene (5 bases). Germline V gene data show CDR1 as SGHVS and CDR2 as FQNEAQ. The CDR3 consists of 14 residues. The V gene lost 1 base and the J gene lost 7 bases, with 14 bases spanning the gap. Combining the CDR3 with reference TRBV7-8 and TRBJ2-7 gives the whole variable domain GAGVSQSPRYKVAKRGQDVALRCDPISGHVSLFWYQQALGQGPEFLTYFQNEAQLDKSGLPSDRFFAERPEGSVSTLKIQRTQQEDSAVYLCASSLGRRVGEQYFGPGTRLTVT.